The 13 T cell receptor beta chains given below trace back to one sample, sequenced in a study of cytomegalovirus exposure and HLA in healthy donors (dated 2017 in TCRdb). The library relied on the immunoSEQ multiplex PCR assay. The multiplex PCR relied on a mix of 60 forward primers for TCR Vbeta segments and 13 reverse primers for TCR Jbeta segments. Not all clones reach the TCRdb copy of this immuneACCESS table, which keeps in-frame sequences only. Checked studies attribute under half of the gap to unresolved V genes and leave the rest unexplained. A total of 180,000 or so clones appear in this sample, about 80% of them only once. Less than 8% of the sample is in the top ten clones. The sequencing input was PBMCs. The receptors stem from a middle-aged man in good health and CMV-seropositive.

This clone has a handful of counts. CDR3 sequence (DNA): TGTGCCAGCAGCTTAGTTCTACCTAGCGGGAGGGACGAGCAGTACTTC. Residues: CASSLVLPSGRDEQYF. The gene calls are TRBV7-8 and TRBJ2-7; 12 nucleotides agree with TRBD2. Unmatched junction bases numbered 6, after V lost 1 base and J lost 5 bases. This CDR3 is built from 16 residues. Germline V lookup: CDR1 SGHVS, CDR2 FQNEAQ.

Only a few counts were recorded for this clone. The chain has TRBV4-2 and TRBJ1-2; D is unclear. From germline, CDR1 is LGHNA and CDR2 YNFKEQ. V lost 1 base and J 6 bases, leaving 12 bases between the germline ends. The CDR3 length is 14 residues. The CDR3 DNA sequence: TGTGCCAGCAGCCAAGTTCGGGAGTCAGATGGCTACACCTTC. Amino acid sequence: CASSQVRESDGYTF.

As for this clone: An end of the junction differs from the germline gene, which may be a read error. V usage is TRBV7-9 and J usage is TRBJ2-7, with a tentative D call TRBD2 (6 bases). The germline V gene encodes CDR1 SEHNR and CDR2 FQNEAQ (reference sequence). The CDR3 has 16 residues. CDR3: CSSSLPLSGSSYEQYF. CDR3 nucleotide sequence: TGTTCCAGCAGCTTACCCCTTAGCGGCAGCTCCTACGAGCAGTACTTC. The whole variable domain, filled in from reference TRBV7-9 and TRBJ2-7, reads DTGVSQNPRHKITKRGQNVTFRCDPISEHNRLYWYRQTLGQGPEFLTYFQNEAQLEKSRLLSDRFSAERPKGSFSTLEIQRTEQGDSAMYLCSSSLPLSGSSYEQYFGPGTRLTVT.

Written as DNA, the CDR3 is TGTGCCAGCAGTTTAGGGGGGTGGAATTACAACGAGCAGTACTTC. It yields the protein CASSLGGWNYNEQYF. J is TRBJ2-7 and V is TRBV27, with D perhaps matching TRBD2 (6 bases). The CDR3 runs 15 residues. Germline lookup yields CDR1 MNHEY and CDR2 SMNVEV (reference sequence). V gave up 2 bases and J gave up 5 bases, with 16 bases separating them.

The J gene is TRBJ2-5, the V gene TRBV28; 8 nucleotides align to TRBD1. Germline CDR1 MDHEN, CDR2 SYDVKM. The CDR3 covers 13 residues. The junction had 3 bases not matched to a gene; V was cut back by 4 bases and J by 5 bases. DNA for the CDR3: TGTGCCAGCAGTTCAGGGGGCTCGGAGACCCAGTACTTC. Translating it yields CASSSGGSETQYF. Filled out from reference TRBV28 and TRBJ2-5, the complete variable domain reads DVKVTQSSRYLVKRTGEKVFLECVQDMDHENMFWYRQDPGLGLRLIYFSYDVKMKEKGDIPEGYSVSREKKERFSLILESASTNQTSMYLCASSSGGSETQYFGPGTRLLVL.

The J gene is TRBJ1-1, the V gene TRBV5-6; the match to TRBD1 covers 10 bases. Germline V CDR1 and CDR2: SGHDT, YYEEEE. There are 15 residues in the CDR3. Trimming cost V 4 bases and J 4 bases; bases outside gene matches: 7. The CDR3 DNA reads as TGTGCCAGCAGCCCTGCCCGGGACAGGGGCACTGAAGCTTTCTTT. Amino acids: CASSPARDRGTEAFF.

The V gene is TRBV27, the J gene TRBJ1-2, with D possibly matching TRBD1 (5 bases). The germline gives CDR1 MNHEY, CDR2 SMNVEV (reference sequence). The CDR3 consists of 14 residues. V lost 2 bases and J lost 3, with 10 bases in between. The CDR3: CASSLSRGYYGYTF. CDR3 bases: TGTGCCAGCAGTTTAAGTCGGGGGTACTATGGCTACACCTTC.

The chain carries TRBV28 and TRBJ2-1; tentative D call: TRBD2 (6 bases). Germline V gene lookup returns CDR1 MDHEN and CDR2 SYDVKM. The V end was cut by 6 bases, the J end by 10 bases, with 19 bases between. The length of the CDR3 is 14 residues. The CDR3 nucleotides are TGTGCCAGCAGCAAGGGGAGGTCCTGGGGGGAGCAGTTCTTC. As protein: CASSKGRSWGEQFF.

The chain is built from TRBV5-1 and TRBJ2-5; 9 positions agree with TRBD1. V was pared by 1 base and J by 5 bases, with 3 bases of the junction left unmatched. The CDR3 is 14 residues long. Germline loops: CDR1 SGHRS, CDR2 YFSETQ. Here the CDR3 DNA reads TGCGCCAGCAGCTTGCGGGACAGGGATGAGACCCAGTACTTC. As protein: CASSLRDRDETQYF.

V is TRBV5-1 and J is TRBJ2-3; TRBD2 agrees at 7 bases. V lost 4 bases, J lost 7 bases, and 9 bases stayed unmatched. Germline V CDR1 and CDR2: SGHRS, YFSETQ. There are 14 residues in the CDR3. The CDR3 region is CASSPRGLVYTQYF. In nucleotides, the CDR3 is TGCGCCAGCAGCCCGCGTGGACTAGTATATACGCAGTATTTT.

The V call is TRBV5-5, the J call TRBJ2-7; possibly TRBD1 for D (6 bases). V lost 6 bases and J lost 3, with 16 bases in between. CDR3 length: 14 residues. Germline loops: CDR1 SGHKS, CDR2 YYEKEE (reference sequence). The CDR3 DNA follows: TGTGCCAGCAACGCCGGGACAACTAACTACGAGCAGTACTTC. The encoded protein is CASNAGTTNYEQYF.

The count of this clone is one. This rearrangement joins TRBV18 to TRBJ2-1; 7 bases map to TRBD2. CDR3 length: 16 residues. Looked up from germline, CDR1 is KGHSH and CDR2 is LQKENI. The V gene end was trimmed by 0 bases and the J gene end by 8 bases; junction bases not matched to a gene: 10. The CDR3: CASSPPGLAVVDEQFF. The CDR3 nucleotides read TGTGCCAGCTCACCACCTGGGCTAGCGGTCGTCGATGAGCAGTTCTTC. The complete variable domain, with remaining parts taken from reference TRBV18 and TRBJ2-1, reads NAGVMQNPRHLVRRRGQEARLRCSPMKGHSHVYWYRQLPEEGLKFMVYLQKENIIDESGMPKERFSAEFPKEGPSILRIQQVVRGDSAAYFCASSPPGLAVVDEQFFGPGTRLTVL.

The V gene is TRBV28, the J gene TRBJ1-2; D uncertain. The V and J ends lost 6 bases and 6 bases respectively, with 8 bases between them. Per germline, CDR1 MDHEN and CDR2 SYDVKM. The CDR3 runs to 11 residues. CDR3 nucleotides: TGTGCCAGCAGAAGGAGCAATGGCTACACCTTC. Translation: CASRRSNGYTF.